This T cell receptor (beta chain) was recovered during a study of cytomegalovirus exposure and HLA in healthy donors. General study findings and limits: Presence/absence analyses assumed roughly uniform sequencing depth across donors. Most TCR sequences showed up rarely, but some public TCRs showed up in many donors.

13 Jbeta primers and 60 Vbeta primers were used for the PCR. Clones were read by immunoSEQ multiplex PCR, and TCRdb kept only the in-frame ones, dropping some. This sample yields about 92,000 clones, of which roughly 63% are seen a single time; around 2.5% belongs to the top ten. Concerning this clone itself: Antigen: not known.

Sequencing was done on a sample of PBMCs. The receptor comes from a man over 45 in good health and CMV-seronegative.

The DNA of the CDR3 is TGTGCCACCGCTCAATACACAGGGATTCTGGGGAATGAGCAGTTCTTC. This translates into CATAQYTGILGNEQFF. The chain carries TRBV18 and TRBJ2-1, with a weak D call TRBD1 (6 bases). Germline V lookup: CDR1 KGHSH, CDR2 LQKENI. With 10 bases removed from V and 7 bases from J, the gap between germline ends came to 26 bases. This CDR3 comprises 16 residues.